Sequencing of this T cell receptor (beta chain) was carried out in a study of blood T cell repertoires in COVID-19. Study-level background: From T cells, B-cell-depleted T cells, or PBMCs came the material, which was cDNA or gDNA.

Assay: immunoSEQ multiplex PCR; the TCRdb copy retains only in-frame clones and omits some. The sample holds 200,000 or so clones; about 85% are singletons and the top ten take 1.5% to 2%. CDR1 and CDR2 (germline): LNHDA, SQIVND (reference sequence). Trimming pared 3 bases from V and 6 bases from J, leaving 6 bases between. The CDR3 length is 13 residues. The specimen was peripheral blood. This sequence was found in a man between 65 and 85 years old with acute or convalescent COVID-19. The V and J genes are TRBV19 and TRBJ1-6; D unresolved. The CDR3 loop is CASSIQLNSPLHF. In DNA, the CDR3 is TGTGCCAGTAGTATCCAACTTAATTCACCCCTCCACTTT.